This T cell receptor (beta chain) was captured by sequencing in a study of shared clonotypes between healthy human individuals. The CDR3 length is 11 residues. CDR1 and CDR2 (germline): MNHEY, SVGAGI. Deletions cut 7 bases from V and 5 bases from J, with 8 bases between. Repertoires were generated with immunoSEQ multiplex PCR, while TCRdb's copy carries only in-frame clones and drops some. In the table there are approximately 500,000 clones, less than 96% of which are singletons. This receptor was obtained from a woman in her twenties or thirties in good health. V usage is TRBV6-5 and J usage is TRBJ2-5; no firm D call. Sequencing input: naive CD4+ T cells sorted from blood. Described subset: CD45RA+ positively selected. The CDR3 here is CASIYRETQYF. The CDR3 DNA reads TGTGCCAGCATTTATAGGGAGACCCAGTACTTC.